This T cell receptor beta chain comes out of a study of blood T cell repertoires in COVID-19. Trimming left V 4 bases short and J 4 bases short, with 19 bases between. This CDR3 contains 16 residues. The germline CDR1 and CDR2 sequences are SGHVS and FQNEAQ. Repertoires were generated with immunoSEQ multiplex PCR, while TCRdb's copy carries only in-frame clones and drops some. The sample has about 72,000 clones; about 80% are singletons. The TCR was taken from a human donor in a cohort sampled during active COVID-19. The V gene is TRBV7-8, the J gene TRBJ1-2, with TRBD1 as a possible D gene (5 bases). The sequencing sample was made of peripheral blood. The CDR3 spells CASSSATQTAIYGYTF. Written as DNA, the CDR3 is TGTGCCAGCAGCTCAGCCACCCAGACAGCGATCTATGGCTACACCTTC.